A single TCR beta chain is shown here with its context. Its antigen is currently unknown. Trimming shortened V by 7 bases and J by 1 base, and 7 bases separated the two germline ends. From germline, CDR1 is LNHDA and CDR2 SQIVND (reference sequence). There are 13 residues in the CDR3. The data are from a study of T cell responses to AZD1222 COVID-19 vaccine. Study-wide results and caveats: Rises in breadth and depth of Spike-specific TCRs came after two AZD1222 doses.

TCRdb's copy holds only in-frame clones and misses some; the assay was immunoSEQ multiplex PCR. The sample has about 70,000 clones, less than 85% seen once. This clonotype was obtained from an adult in good health. The sample was peripheral blood, taken on day 0 of AZD1222 vaccination. This chain uses TRBV19 with TRBJ2-2; D unresolved. The CDR3: CASMERNTGELFF. CDR3 DNA sequence: TGTGCCAGTATGGAAAGGAACACCGGGGAGCTGTTTTTT.